The 10 T cell receptor beta chains below come from one sample, sequenced in a study of CD8+CD57+ T cells in acquired aplastic anemia. Genomic DNA, the template, was used for profiling of the TCR beta VDJ and CDR3. MiXCR was run by TCRdb on the reads, yielding one entry per CDR3 protein. The sample lists hundreds of thousands of distinct CDR3 sequences; approximately 70% were seen once. Sequenced input: sorted CD4+, CD8+, or CD8+CD57+ T cells (not recorded which) from PBMCs. These receptors were taken from a human donor in good health, serving as a control.

Notes on this clonotype: The junction and the germline gene differ at one end; a read error may be behind it. CDR3 region: CASSPPQGKASPLF. Written as DNA, the CDR3 is TGTGCCAGCAGCCCGCCACAGGGGAAGGCTTCCCCGCTCTTT. The chain recombines TRBV7-9 with TRBJ1-5, with 7 bases matching TRBD1. The CDR3 is made up of 14 amino acids. Germline lookup yields CDR1 SEHNR and CDR2 FQNEAQ (reference sequence).

Details on this clonotype: The junction departs from the called germline gene at one end, perhaps through a read error. The rearrangement joins TRBV5-1 to TRBJ2-5; D uncertain. CDR3 length: 15 amino acids. Germline V CDR1 and CDR2: SGHRS, YFSETQ. CDR3 coding DNA: TGTGCCAGCAGCTCAGCTGGCGGTCATAAGGAGACCCAGTACTTC. Translating it yields CASSSAGGHKETQYF.

Points on this clonotype: The CDR3 ends on some other residue instead of the conserved phenylalanine or tryptophan, so this is likely a read error. Because the CDR3's place on the DNA is in doubt, the DNA is left out and the CDR3 is given as listed by TCRdb. The chain recombines TRBV7-2 with TRBJ2-7; the D call in the table, TRBD1, was not verified against the DNA. CDR1 and CDR2 from the germline V gene are SGHTA and FQGNSA. Ends included, the CDR3 has 13 residues. The CDR3: CASSSAQGNQHQH.

This clonotype was seen only a few times. This rearrangement joins TRBV18 to TRBJ2-6; 11 nucleotides line up with TRBD1. The CDR3 extends over 18 amino acids. Germline V lookup: CDR1 KGHSH, CDR2 LQKENI. Trimming removed 4 bases from V and 1 base from J; junction bases left unmatched: 6. The CDR3 sequence: CASSLGTGGSSGANVLTF. Here the CDR3 DNA reads TGTGCCAGCTCACTTGGGACAGGGGGTTCTTCTGGGGCCAACGTCCTGACTTTC.

There are many counts of this clonotype. The CDR3 sequence is CASGLGHLAGGFYEQFF. The CDR3 DNA follows: TGTGCTAGTGGTTTGGGCCATCTAGCGGGGGGGTTCTATGAGCAGTTCTTC. The V and J genes are TRBV12-5 and TRBJ2-1; 12 positions match TRBD2. This CDR3 contains 17 residues. The germline gives CDR1 LGHNT, CDR2 FRNRAP. V lost 1 base to trimming and J lost 8 bases; unmatched junction nucleotides: 9. Looking up the rest from reference TRBV12-5 and TRBJ2-1 gives the full variable domain: DARVTQTPRHKVTEMGQEVTMRCQPILGHNTVFWYRQTMMQGLELLAYFRNRAPLDDSGMPKDRFSAEMPDATLATLKIQPSEPRDSAVYFCASGLGHLAGGFYEQFFGPGTRLTVL.

To note about this clonotype: This likely comes from a read error, as the CDR3 has no conserved phenylalanine or tryptophan at its end. V usage is TRBV7-3 and J usage is TRBJ2-3, with D possibly TRBD2 on 7 matching bases. Germline V CDR1 and CDR2: SGHTA, FQGTGA. The CDR3 contains 13 residues. The V gene lost 5 bases and the J gene lost 12 bases, with 18 bases spanning the gap. The CDR3 DNA reads as TGTGCCAGCAGCCCAGGACTAGTCAGGGGTCAGTATTCT. This encodes CASSPGLVRGQYS.

There are a few counts of this clonotype. A read error may be the cause here, since a much bigger clone is one base away. The chain is built from TRBV19 and TRBJ1-6, with D perhaps matching TRBD1 (5 bases). The CDR3 is 15 residues long. With 9 bases removed from V and 0 bases from J, the gap between germline ends came to 12 bases. Germline V CDR1 and CDR2: LNHDA, SQIVND (reference sequence). For the CDR3, the DNA is TGTGCCAGCAGCTGGGGGAGCTCCTATAATTCACCCCTCCACTTT. It specifies CASSWGSSYNSPLHF.

This clonotype was observed at least ten times. J is TRBJ2-5 and V is TRBV7-9; 7 bases line up with TRBD2. The CDR3 sequence is 14 residues long. V lost 5 bases to trimming and J lost 5 bases; unmatched junction nucleotides: 8. CDR1 is SEHNR, CDR2 FQNEAQ, per germline (reference sequence). For the CDR3, the DNA is TGTGCCAGCAGCCCAGGACTAGTTGGTGAGACCCAGTACTTC. It yields the protein CASSPGLVGETQYF.

This clonotype was detected ten times or more. The chain recombines TRBV7-2 with TRBJ1-2, with D hard to call. Trimming left V 4 bases short and J 6 bases short, with 12 bases between. There are 13 residues in the CDR3. Germline V gives CDR1 SGHTA, CDR2 FQGNSA. For the CDR3, the DNA is TGTGCCAGCAGCTCTGATTGGACCAATGGCTACACCTTC. Translating gives CASSSDWTNGYTF.

This chain joins TRBV20-1 and TRBJ2-7; D is possibly TRBD2 (5 bases). This CDR3 has 15 residues. Germline lookup yields CDR1 DFQATT and CDR2 SNEGSKA (reference sequence). V was shortened by 3 bases and J by 3 bases, with 18 bases between the two germline ends. CDR3: CSARGAEEPNYEQYF. In nucleotides, the CDR3 is TGCAGTGCTAGGGGAGCGGAGGAACCCAACTACGAGCAGTACTTC.